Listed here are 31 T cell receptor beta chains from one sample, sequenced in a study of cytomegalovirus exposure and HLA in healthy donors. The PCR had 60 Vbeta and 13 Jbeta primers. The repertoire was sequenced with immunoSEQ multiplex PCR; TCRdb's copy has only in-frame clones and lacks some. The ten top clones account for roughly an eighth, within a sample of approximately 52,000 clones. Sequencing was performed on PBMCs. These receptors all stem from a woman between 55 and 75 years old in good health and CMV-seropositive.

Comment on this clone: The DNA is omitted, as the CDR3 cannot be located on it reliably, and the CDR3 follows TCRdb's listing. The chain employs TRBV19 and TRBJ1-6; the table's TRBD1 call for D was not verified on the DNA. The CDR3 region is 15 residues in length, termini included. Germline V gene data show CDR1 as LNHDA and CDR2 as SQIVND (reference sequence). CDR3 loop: CASTSAGQNAPPLHF.

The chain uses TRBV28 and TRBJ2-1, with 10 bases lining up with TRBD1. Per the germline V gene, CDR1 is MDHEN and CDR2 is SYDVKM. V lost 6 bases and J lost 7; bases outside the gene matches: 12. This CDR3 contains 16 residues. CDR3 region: CASSQLPTGGTNEQFF. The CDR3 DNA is TGTGCCAGCAGCCAACTCCCGACAGGGGGCACGAATGAGCAGTTCTTC.

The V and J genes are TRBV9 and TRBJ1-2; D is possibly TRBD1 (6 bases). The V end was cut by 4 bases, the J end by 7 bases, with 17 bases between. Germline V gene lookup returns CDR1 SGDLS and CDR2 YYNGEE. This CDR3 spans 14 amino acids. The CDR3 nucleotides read TGTGCCAGCAGCTCCCTTGGGGGGGCCGGTGGCTACACCTTC. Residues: CASSSLGGAGGYTF.

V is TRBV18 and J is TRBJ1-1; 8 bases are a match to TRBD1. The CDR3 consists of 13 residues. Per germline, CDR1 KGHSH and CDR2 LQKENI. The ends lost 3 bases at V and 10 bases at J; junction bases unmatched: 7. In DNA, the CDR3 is TGTGCCAGCTCACCCGAGACAGGGGCAGGAGCTTTCTTT. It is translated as CASSPETGAGAFF.

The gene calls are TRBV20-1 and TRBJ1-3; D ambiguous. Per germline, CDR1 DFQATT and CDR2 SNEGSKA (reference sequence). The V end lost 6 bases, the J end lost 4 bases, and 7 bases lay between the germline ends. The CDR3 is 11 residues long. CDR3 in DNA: TGCAGTGCGGGAGTAGGAAACACCATATATTTT. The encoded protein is CSAGVGNTIYF.

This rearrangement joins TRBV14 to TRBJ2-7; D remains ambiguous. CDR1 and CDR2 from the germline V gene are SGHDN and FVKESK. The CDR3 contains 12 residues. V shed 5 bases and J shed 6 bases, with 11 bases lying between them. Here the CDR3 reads CASSSSPLEQYF. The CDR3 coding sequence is TGTGCCAGCAGCTCGTCCCCCCTCGAGCAGTACTTC.

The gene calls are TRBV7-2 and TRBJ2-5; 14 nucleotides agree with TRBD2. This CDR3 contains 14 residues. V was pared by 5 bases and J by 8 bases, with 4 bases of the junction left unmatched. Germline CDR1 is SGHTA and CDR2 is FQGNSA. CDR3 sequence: CASSSGLAGGTQYF. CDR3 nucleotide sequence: TGTGCCAGCAGCAGCGGACTAGCGGGGGGAACCCAGTACTTC. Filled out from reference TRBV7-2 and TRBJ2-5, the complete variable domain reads GAGVSQSPSNKVTEKGKDVELRCDPISGHTALYWYRQSLGQGLEFLIYFQGNSAPDKSGLPSDRFSAERTGGSVSTLTIQRTQQEDSAVYLCASSSGLAGGTQYFGPGTRLLVL.

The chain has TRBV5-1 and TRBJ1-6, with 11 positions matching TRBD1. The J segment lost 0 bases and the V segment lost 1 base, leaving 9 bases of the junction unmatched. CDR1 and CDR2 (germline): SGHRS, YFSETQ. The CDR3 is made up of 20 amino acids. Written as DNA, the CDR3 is TGCGCCAGCAGCTTGAAGGAGACAGGGACAGGGGGCTCCTATAATTCACCCCTCCACTTT. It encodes CASSLKETGTGGSYNSPLHF.

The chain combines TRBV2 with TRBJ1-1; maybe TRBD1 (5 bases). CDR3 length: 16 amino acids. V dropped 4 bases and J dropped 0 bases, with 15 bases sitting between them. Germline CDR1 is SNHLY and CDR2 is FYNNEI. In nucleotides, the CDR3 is TGTGCCAGCAGTGGAGCTTCAGGGCGTCTGAACACTGAAGCTTTCTTT. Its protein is CASSGASGRLNTEAFF.

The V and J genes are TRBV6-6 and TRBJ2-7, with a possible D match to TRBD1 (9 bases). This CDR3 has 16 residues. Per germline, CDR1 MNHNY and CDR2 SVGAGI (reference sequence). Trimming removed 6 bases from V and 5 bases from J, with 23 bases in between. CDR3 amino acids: CASSRRPGQGLDEQYF. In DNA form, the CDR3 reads TGTGCCAGCAGCCGCCGTCCGGGACAGGGACTAGACGAGCAGTACTTC.

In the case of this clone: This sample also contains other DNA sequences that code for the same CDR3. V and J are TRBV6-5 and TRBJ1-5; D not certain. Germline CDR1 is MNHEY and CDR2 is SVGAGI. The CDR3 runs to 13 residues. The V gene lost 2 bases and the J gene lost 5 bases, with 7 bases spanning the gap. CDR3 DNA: TGTGCCAGCAGTTACACCCGCGATCAGCCCCAGCATTTT. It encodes CASSYTRDQPQHF.

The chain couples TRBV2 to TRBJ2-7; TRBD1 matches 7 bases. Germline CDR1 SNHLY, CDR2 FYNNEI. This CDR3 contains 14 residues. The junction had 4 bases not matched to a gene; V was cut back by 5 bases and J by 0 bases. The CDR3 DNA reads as TGTGCCAGCAGTCTACAGGGGATCTCCTACGAGCAGTACTTC. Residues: CASSLQGISYEQYF. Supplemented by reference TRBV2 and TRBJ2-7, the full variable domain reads EPEVTQTPSHQVTQMGQEVILRCVPISNHLYFYWYRQILGQKVEFLVSFYNNEISEKSEIFDDQFSVERPDGSNFTLKIRSTKLEDSAMYFCASSLQGISYEQYFGPGTRLTVT.

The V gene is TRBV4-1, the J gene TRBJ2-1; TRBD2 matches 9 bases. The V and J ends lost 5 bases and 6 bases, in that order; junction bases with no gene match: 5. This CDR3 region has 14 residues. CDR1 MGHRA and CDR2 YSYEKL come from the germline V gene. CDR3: CASSNAGGLNEQFF. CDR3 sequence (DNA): TGCGCCAGCAGCAACGCGGGGGGGCTCAATGAGCAGTTCTTC.

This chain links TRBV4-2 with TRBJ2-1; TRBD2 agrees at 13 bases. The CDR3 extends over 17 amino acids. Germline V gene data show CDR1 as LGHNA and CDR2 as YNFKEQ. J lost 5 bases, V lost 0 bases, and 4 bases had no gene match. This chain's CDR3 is CASSQEGTSGTDNEQFF. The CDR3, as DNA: TGTGCCAGCAGCCAAGAAGGGACTAGCGGGACGGACAATGAGCAGTTCTTC.

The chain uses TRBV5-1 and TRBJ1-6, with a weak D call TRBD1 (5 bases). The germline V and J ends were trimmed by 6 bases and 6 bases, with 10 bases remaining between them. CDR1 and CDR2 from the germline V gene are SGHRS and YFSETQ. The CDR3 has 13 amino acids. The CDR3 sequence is CASTERGNSPLHF. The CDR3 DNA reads TGCGCCAGCACGGAAAGGGGTAATTCACCCCTCCACTTT.

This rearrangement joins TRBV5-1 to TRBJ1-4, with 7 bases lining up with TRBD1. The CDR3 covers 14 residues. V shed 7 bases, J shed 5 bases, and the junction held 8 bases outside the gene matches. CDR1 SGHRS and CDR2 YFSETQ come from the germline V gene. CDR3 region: CASARQGPNEKLFF. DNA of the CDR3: TGCGCCAGCGCAAGACAGGGACCGAATGAAAAACTGTTTTTT.

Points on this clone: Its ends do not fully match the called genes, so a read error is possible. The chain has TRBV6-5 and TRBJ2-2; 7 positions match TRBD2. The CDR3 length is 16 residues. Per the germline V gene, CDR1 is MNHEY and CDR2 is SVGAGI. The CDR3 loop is CASGYSGISNTGELFF. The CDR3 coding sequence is TGTGCCAGCGGTTACAGCGGGATATCGAACACCGGGGAGCTGTTTTTT.

CDR3 in amino acids: CASSLSGQGYGYTF. CDR3 coding DNA: TGTGCCAGCAGCTTGTCCGGGCAGGGGTATGGCTACACCTTC. The chain joins TRBV5-4 to TRBJ1-2; D possibly corresponds to TRBD1 (6 bases). V dropped 1 base and J dropped 5 bases, with 12 bases sitting between them. In germline, CDR1 is SGHNT, CDR2 YYREEE (reference sequence). The CDR3 consists of 14 residues.

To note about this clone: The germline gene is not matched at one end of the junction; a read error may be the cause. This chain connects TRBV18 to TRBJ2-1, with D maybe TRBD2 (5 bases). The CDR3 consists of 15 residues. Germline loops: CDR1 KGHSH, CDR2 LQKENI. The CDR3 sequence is CATSPLGVYYNEQFF. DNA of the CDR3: TGTGCCACCTCACCACTCGGGGTCTACTACAATGAGCAGTTCTTC.

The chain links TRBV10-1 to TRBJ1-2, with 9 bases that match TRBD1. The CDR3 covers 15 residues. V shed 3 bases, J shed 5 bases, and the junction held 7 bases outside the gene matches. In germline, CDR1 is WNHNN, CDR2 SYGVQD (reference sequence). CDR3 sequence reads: CASSDRGQGDYGYTF. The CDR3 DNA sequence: TGCGCCAGCAGTGACCGGGGACAGGGTGATTATGGCTACACCTTC.

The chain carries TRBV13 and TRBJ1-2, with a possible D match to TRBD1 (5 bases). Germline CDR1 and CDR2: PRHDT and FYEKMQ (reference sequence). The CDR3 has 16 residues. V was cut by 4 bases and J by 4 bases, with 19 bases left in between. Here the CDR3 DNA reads TGTGCCAGCAGCTCTCCCAGATGGACATCCTCCTATGGCTACACCTTC. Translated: CASSSPRWTSSYGYTF.

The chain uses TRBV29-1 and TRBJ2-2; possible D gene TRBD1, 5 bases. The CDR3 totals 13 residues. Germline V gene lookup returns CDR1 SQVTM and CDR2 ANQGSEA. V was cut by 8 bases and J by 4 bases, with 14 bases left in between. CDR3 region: CSSSDNPTGELFF. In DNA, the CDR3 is TGCAGCTCCTCGGACAACCCCACCGGGGAGCTGTTTTTT.

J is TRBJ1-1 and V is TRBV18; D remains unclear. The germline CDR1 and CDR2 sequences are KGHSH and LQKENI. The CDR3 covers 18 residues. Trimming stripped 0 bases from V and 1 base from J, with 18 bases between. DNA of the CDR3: TGTGCCAGCTCACCACCGATCGGAAGCGGGAACGCGAACACTGAAGCTTTCTTT. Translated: CASSPPIGSGNANTEAFF.

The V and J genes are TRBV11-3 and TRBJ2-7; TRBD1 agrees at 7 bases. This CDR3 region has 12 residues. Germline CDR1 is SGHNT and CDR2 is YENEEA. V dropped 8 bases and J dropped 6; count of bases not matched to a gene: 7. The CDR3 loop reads CASWGQSGEQYF. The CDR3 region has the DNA TGTGCCAGCTGGGGACAGTCGGGCGAGCAGTACTTC.

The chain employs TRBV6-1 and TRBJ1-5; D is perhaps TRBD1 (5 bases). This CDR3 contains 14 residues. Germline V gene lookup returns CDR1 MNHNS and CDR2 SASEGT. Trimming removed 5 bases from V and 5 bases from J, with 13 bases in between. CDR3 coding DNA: TGTGCCAGCAGTCAAAGGCCGGGGGATCAGCCCCAGCATTTT. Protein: CASSQRPGDQPQHF.

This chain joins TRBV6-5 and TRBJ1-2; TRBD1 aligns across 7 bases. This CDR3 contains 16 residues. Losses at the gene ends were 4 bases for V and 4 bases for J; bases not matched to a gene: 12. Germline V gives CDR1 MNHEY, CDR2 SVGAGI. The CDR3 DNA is TGTGCCAGCAGTTCCCTTCCCGGGACAGCTAGCTATGGCTACACCTTC. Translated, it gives CASSSLPGTASYGYTF.

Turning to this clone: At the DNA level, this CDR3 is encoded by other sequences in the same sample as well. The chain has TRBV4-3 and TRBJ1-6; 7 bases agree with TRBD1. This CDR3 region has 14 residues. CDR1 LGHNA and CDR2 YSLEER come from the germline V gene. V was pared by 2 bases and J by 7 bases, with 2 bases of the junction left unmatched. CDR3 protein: CASSQPGQNSPLHF. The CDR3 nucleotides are TGCGCCAGCAGCCAACCGGGACAGAATTCACCCCTCCACTTT.

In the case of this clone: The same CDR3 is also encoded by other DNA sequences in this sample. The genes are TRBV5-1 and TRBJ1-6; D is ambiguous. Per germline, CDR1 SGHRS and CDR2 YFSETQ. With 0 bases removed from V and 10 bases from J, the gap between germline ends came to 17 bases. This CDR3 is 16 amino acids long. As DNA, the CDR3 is TGCGCCAGCAGCTTGGCCGAGGCAGCGGTAGGGTCACCCCTCCACTTT. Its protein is CASSLAEAAVGSPLHF.

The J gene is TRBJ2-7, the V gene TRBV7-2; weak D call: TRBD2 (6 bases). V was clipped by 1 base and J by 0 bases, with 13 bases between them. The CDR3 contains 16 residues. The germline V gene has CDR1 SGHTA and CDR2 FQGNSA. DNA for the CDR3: TGTGCCAGCAGCTTAGTAGGCGGGGTTACCTCCTACGAGCAGTACTTC. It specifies CASSLVGGVTSYEQYF.

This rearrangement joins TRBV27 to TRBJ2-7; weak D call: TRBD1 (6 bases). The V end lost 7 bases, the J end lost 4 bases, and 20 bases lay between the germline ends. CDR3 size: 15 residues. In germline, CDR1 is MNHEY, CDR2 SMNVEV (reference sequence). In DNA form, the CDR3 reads TGTGCCAGCACCCTAACGACAGGCAAGGAGTACGAGCAGTACTTC. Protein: CASTLTTGKEYEQYF.

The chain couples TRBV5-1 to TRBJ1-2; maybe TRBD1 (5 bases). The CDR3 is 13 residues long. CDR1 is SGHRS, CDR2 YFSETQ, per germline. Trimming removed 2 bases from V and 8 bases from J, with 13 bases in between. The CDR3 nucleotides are TGCGCCAGCAGCTTAGACAGTTTTATGGGCTACACCTTC. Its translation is CASSLDSFMGYTF.